This T cell receptor beta chain was identified in a study of shared clonotypes between healthy human individuals. Study-level information: CD8 memory received one plate per donor, CD8 naive two, CD4 memory three and CD4 naive three.

CD45RA+ naive and CD45RA-negative memory subsets were separated from CD4+ cells. J lost 4 bases, V lost 6 bases, and 8 bases had no gene match. The germline V gene encodes CDR1 MGHDK and CDR2 SYGVNS. This CDR3 is 14 amino acids long. Clones were sequenced by immunoSEQ multiplex PCR, and TCRdb holds only the in-frame ones, with some missing. The table lists 1.4 million to 1.5 million clones, around 97% of them singletons. The V and J genes are TRBV25-1 and TRBJ2-7, with 8 bases lining up with TRBD1. Sequencing was done on a sample of naive CD4+ T cells sorted from blood. Subset described: CD45RA+ positively selected. The clonotype comes from a man aged 25-45 years in good health. The chain's CDR3 is CASSPRTGSYEQYF. The DNA for the CDR3 is TGTGCCAGCAGCCCACGGACAGGGTCTTACGAGCAGTACTTC.